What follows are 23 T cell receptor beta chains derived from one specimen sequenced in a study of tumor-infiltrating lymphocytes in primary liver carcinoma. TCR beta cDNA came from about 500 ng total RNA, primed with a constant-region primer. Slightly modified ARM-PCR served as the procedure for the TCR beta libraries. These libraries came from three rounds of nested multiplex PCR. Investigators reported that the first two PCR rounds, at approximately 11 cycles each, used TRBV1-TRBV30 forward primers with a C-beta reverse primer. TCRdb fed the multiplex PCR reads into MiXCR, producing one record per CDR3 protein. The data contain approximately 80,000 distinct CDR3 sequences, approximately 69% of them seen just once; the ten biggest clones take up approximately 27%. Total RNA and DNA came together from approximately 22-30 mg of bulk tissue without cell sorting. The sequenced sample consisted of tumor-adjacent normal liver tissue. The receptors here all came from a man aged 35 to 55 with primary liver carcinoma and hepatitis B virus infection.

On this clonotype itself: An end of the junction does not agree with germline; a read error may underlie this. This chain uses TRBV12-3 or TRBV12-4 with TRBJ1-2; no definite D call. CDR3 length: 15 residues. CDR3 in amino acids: CATSFFEVWRYGYTF. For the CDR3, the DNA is TGTGCCACTAGTTTTTTTGAAGTTTGGAGGTATGGTTACACCTTC.

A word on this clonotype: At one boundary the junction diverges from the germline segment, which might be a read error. The CDR3 nucleotides read TGCACCGTTGTAACGGATGCGCAAGAGACCCAGTATTTC. It codes for CTVVTDAQETQYF. The gene calls are TRBV29-1 and TRBJ2-5; no reliable D call. CDR1 is SQVTM, CDR2 ANQGSEA, per germline. This CDR3 has 13 amino acids.

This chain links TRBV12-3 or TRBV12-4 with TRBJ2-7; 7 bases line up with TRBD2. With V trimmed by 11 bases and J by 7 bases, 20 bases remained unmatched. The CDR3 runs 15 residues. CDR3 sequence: CAGNIAGGLGGEQYF. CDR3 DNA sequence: TGTGCCGGCAACATAGCGGGTGGGCTCGGAGGAGAGCAGTACTTC.

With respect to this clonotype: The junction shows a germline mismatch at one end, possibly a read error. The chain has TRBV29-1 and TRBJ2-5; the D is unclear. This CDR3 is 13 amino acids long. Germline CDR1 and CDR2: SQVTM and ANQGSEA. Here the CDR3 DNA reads TGCAGCGTTGGAGTCCCCCAACAAGAGACACAGTACTTT. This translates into CSVGVPQQETQYF.

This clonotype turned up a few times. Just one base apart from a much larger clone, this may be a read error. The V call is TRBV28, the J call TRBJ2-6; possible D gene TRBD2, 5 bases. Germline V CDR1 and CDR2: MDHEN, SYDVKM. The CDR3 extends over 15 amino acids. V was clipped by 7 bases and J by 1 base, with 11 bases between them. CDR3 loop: CASIPDSSGANVLTF. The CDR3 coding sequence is TGTGCCAGCATACCGGACTCGTCTGGGGCCAACGTCCTGACTTTC. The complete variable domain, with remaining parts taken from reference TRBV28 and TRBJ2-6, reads DVKVTQSSRYLVKRTGEKVFLECVQDMDHENMFWYRQDPGLGLRLIYFSYDVKMKEKGDIPEGYSVSREKKERFSLILESASTNQTSMYLCASIPDSSGANVLTFGAGSRLTVL.

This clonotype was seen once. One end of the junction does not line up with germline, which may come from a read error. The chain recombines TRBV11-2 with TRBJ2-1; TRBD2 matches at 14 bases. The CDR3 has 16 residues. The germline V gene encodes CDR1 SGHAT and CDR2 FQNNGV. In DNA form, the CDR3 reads TGTGTCAGCAGCTACCGTCGGACTAGCGGGGGGCAAGAGCAGTTCTTC. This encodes CVSSYRRTSGGQEQFF.

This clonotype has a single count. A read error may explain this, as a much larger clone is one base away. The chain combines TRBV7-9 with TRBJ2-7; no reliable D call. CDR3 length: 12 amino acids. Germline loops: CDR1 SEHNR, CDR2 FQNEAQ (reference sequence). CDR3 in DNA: TGTACCAGCAGCCTCCCGTCCTACGAGCAGTACTTC. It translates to CTSSLPSYEQYF.

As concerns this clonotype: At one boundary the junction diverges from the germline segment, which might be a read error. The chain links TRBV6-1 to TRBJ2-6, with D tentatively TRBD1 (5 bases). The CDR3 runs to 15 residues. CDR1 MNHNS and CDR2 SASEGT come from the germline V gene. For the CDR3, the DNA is TGTGCCAGCGGTGAGACAGCCTCTGGGGCCAAGGTCCTGACTTTC. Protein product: CASGETASGAKVLTF.

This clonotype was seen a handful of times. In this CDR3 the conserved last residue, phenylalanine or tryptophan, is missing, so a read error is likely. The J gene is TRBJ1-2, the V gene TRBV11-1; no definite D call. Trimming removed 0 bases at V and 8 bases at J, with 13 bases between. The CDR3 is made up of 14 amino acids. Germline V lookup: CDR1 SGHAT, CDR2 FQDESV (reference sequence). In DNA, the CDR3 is TGTGCCAGCAGCTTAGCGCGCCAAGGCGGAGGCTACACCTCC. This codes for CASSLARQGGGYTS.

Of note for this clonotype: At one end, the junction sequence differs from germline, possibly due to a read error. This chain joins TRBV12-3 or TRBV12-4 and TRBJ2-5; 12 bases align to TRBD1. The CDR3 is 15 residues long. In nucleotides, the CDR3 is TGTGCCAGCAGTTCGGGACAGGGGGCGCGGGAGACCCAGTATTTC. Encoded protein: CASSSGQGARETQYF.

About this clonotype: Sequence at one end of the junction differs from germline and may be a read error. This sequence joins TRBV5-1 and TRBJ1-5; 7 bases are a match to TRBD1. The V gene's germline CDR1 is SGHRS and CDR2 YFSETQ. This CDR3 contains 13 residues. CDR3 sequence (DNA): TGCGCCAGCAGCACAGGGGACAATCAGTCCCAGCATTTT. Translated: CASSTGDNQSQHF.

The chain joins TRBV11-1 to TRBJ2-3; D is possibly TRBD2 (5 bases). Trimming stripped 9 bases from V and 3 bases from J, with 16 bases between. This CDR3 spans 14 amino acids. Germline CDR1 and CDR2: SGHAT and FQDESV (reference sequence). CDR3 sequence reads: CARSVATGTDTQYF. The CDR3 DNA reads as TGTGCCAGAAGCGTAGCGACCGGGACAGATACGCAGTATTTT. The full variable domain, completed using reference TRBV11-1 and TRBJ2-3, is EAEVAQSPRYKITEKSQAVAFWCDPISGHATLYWYRQILGQGPELLVQFQDESVVDDSQLPKDRFSAERLKGVDSTLKIQPAELGDSAMYLCARSVATGTDTQYFGPGTRLTVL.

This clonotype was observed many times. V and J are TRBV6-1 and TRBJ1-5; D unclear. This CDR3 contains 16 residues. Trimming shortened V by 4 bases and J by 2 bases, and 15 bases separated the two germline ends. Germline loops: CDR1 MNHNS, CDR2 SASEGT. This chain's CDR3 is CASSGNPHGGNQPQHF. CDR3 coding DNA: TGTGCCAGCAGTGGTAACCCCCACGGTGGCAATCAGCCCCAGCATTTT.

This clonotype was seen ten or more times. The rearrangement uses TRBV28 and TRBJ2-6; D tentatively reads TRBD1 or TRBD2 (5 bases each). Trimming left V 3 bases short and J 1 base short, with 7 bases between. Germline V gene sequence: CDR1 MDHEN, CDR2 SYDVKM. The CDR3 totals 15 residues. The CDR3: CASSLGTSGANVLTF. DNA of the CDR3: TGTGCCAGCAGTTTGGGGACGTCTGGGGCCAACGTCCTGACTTTC.

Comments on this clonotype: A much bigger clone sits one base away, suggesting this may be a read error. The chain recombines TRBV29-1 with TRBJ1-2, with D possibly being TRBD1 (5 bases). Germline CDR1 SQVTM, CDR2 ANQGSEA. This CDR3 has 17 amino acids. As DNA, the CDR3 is TGCAGCGTTGAAGATCTTACGTCGGGGTTGCGGGGCTATGGCTACATCTTC. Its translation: CSVEDLTSGLRGYGYIF. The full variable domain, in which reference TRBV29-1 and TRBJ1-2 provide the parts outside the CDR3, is SAVISQKPSRDICQRGTSLTIQCQVDSQVTMMFWYRQQPGQSLTLIATANQGSEATYESGFVIDKFPISRPNLTFSTLTVSNMSPEDSSIYLCSVEDLTSGLRGYGYIFGSGTRLTVV.

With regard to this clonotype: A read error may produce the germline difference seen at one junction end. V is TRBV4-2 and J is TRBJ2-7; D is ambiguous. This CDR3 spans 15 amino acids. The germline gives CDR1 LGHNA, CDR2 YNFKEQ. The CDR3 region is CASSQDRPVSTEQYF. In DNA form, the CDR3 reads TGTGCCAGCAGCCAAGATAGGCCAGTAAGTACCGAGCAATACTTC.

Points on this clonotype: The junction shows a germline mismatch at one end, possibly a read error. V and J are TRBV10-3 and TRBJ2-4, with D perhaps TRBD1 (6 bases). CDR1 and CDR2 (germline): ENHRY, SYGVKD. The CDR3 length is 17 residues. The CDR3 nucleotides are TGTACCATCAGTGAGTCCTTCACAGGGATTGGCAAAAACATTCAGTACTTC. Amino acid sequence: CTISESFTGIGKNIQYF.

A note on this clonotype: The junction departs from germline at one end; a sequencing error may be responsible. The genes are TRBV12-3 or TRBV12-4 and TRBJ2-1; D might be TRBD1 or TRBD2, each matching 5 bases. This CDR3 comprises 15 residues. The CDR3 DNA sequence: TGTGCCAGTAGGGGAGTAGCGAGAGGGTGGGATGAGCAGCTCTTC. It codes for CASRGVARGWDEQLF.

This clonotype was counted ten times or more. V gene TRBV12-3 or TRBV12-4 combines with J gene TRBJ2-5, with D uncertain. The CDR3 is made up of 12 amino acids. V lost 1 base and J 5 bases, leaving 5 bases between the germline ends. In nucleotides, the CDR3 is TGTGCCAGCAGTTTAGGGTTCGAGACCCAGTACTTC. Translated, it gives CASSLGFETQYF.

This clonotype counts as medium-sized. CDR3 loop: CASSHGSRTRGTGELFF. In DNA form, the CDR3 reads TGTGCCAGCAGCCATGGATCCAGGACCCGTGGGACCGGGGAGCTGTTTTTT. The chain joins TRBV11-2 to TRBJ2-2; D is uncertain. Germline assignment: CDR1 SGHAT and CDR2 FQNNGV. Trimming took 5 bases from V and 5 from J, leaving 21 bases between them. The CDR3 length is 17 residues.

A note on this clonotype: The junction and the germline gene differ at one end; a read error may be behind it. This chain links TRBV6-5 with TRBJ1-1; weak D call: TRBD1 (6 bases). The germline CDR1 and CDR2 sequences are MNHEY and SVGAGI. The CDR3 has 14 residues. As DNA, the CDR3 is TGTGCCAGCAGCTACGGGGGGGCGAACAATGAAGCTTTCTTT. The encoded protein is CASSYGGANNEAFF.

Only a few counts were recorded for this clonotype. The CDR3 spells CASSYEILYEQYF. CDR3 bases: TGTGCCAGCAGTTACGAGATACTCTACGAGCAGTACTTC. The V and J genes are TRBV6-2 or TRBV6-3 and TRBJ2-7; D not resolved. CDR3 length equals 13 residues. Germline CDR1 is MNHEY and CDR2 is SVGEGT. Trimming took off 2 bases at V and 3 bases at J, with 8 bases between the two ends.

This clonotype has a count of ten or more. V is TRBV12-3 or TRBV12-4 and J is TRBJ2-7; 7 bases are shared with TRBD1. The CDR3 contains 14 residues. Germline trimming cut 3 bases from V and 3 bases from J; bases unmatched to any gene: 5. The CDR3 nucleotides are TGTGCCAGCAGTTTCGCCGCAGGGGGCTACGAGCAGTACTTC. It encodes CASSFAAGGYEQYF.